This TCR beta chain appears in the sequencing data of a study of OX40 agonist ivuxolimab in advanced cancers. The assay was immunoSEQ multiplex PCR, and TCRdb's table has in-frame clones only and misses some. The repertoire holds roughly 72,000 clones, with about 91% as singletons. The source was CD4+ or CD8+ T cells sorted from blood, collected in a trial of the OX40 agonist ivuxolimab. The clonotype was recovered from an adult with an advanced solid tumor such as melanoma, head and neck, liver or kidney cancer.

The CDR3 reads CASSPTVRAPNEQFF. CDR3 nucleotide sequence: TGTGCCAGCAGCCCTACCGTTAGGGCTCCCAATGAGCAGTTCTTC. This rearrangement joins TRBV9 to TRBJ2-1; D is unclear. V gave up 4 bases and J gave up 6 bases, with 17 bases separating them. The CDR3 is made up of 15 amino acids. Germline assignment: CDR1 SGDLS and CDR2 YYNGEE.